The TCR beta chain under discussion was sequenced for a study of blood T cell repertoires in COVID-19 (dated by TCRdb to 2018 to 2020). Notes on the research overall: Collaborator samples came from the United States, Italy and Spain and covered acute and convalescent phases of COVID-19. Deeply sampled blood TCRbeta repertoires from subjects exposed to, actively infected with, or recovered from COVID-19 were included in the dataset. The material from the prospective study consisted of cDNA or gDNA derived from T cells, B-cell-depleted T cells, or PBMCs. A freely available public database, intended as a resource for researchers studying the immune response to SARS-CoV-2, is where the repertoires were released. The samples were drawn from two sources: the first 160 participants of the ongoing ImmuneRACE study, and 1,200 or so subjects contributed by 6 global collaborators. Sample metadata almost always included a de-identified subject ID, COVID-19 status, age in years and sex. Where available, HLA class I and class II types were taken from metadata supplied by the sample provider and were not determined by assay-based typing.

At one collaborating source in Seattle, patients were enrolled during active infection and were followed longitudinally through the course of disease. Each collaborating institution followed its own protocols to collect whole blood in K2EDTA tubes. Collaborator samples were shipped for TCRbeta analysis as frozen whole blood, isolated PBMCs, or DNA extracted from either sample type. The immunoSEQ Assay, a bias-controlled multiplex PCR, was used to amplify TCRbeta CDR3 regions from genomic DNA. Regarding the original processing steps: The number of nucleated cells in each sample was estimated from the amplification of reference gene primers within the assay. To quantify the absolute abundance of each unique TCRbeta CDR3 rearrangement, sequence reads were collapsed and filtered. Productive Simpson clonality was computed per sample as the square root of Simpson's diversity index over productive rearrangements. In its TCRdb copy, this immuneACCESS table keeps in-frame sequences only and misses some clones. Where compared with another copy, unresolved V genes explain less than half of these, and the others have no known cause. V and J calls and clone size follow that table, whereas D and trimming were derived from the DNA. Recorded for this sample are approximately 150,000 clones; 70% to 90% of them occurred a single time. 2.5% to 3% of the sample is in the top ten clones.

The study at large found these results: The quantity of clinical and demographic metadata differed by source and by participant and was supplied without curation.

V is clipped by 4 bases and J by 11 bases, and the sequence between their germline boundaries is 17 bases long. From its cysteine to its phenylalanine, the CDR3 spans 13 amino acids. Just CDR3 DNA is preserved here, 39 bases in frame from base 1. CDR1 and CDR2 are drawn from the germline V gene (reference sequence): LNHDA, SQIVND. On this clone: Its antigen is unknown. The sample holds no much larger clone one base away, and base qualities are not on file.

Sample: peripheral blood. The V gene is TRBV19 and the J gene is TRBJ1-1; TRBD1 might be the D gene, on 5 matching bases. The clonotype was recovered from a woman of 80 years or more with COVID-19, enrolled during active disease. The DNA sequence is TGTGCCAGTAGTACCCGGTTACAGGTCGCGGCTTTCTTT. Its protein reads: CASSTRLQVAAFF.